A selection of T cell receptor beta chains follows, all from one sample in a study of OX40 agonist ivuxolimab in advanced cancers. Assay: immunoSEQ multiplex PCR; the TCRdb copy retains only in-frame clones and omits some. The sample lists 75,000 to 100,000 clones; about 92% were seen once. The sample consisted of CD4+ or CD8+ T cells sorted from blood, taken in a trial of the OX40 agonist ivuxolimab. These receptors came from an adult with an advanced solid tumor such as melanoma, head and neck, liver or kidney cancer. CDR3s include the opening cysteine and the closing phenylalanine or tryptophan. The D gene is left open where the match is weak.

>TRBD1|TRBV18
CASSPSQGDGTEAFF
>.|TRBV11-2
CASSTHLRGVSDTEAFF
>.|TRBV27
CASSLKGNEQFF
>TRBD1|TRBV10-1
CASSDLGDRSADTQYF
>.|TRBV6-5
CASSPTWTGELFF
>.|TRBV7-2
CASIGVNEQFF
>.|TRBV5-8
CASSLGSAESSYNEQFF
>.|TRBV5-4
CASSFSGLTGELFF
>.|TRBV5-1
CASSLYDSYEQYF
>.|TRBV25-1
CASSEPAVGGLDEKLFF
>TRBD2|TRBV7-6
CASSLGREGEQYF
>TRBD1|TRBV7-9
CASSSGTGLEQYF
>TRBD1|TRBV29-1
CSALDETGDEQYF
>TRBD1|TRBV7-9
CASSSTMTGASQDGYTF
>.|TRBV14
CASSQTGSNQPQHF
>.|TRBV5-4
CASSLTGEAPYEQYF
>.|TRBV4-1
CASSQEGAAFGNTIYF
>.|TRBV6-1
CASSEYGSSYEQYF
>.|TRBV4-1
CASSQVGLNSYEQYF
>TRBD1|TRBV27
CASTTGTGGNEQFF
>.|TRBV29-1
CSVVTGGYGYTF
>TRBD1|TRBV19
CASSMSTGTTEAFF
>TRBD2|TRBV7-9
CASSPRSGDAYEQYF